This T cell receptor (beta chain) was found in a study of T cell responses to AZD1222 COVID-19 vaccine. Findings and caveats of the study: Only a handful of AZD1222 recipients, six or seven in all, had baseline seropositivity. Mostly white British, mostly female donors; authors suggested clonal diversity may be underestimated. Vaccination with two AZD1222 doses was followed by a rise in Spike-specific TCR breadth and depth.

In the case of this clone: Antigen: not known.

TCRdb keeps only in-frame clones here, not all; method: immunoSEQ multiplex PCR. The sample lists over 95,000 clones; roughly 90% were seen once. V was clipped by 5 bases and J by 1 base, with 4 bases between them. Germline assignment: CDR1 MNHEY and CDR2 SMNVEV (reference sequence). The CDR3 runs 12 residues. This sequence was found in an adult in good health. Sample: peripheral blood, taken on day 0 of AZD1222 vaccination. The chain uses TRBV27 and TRBJ2-3; D gene ambiguous. CDR3 in DNA: TGTGCCAGCAGTAAGCGCACAGATACGCAGTATTTT. The encoded protein is CASSKRTDTQYF.